This entry lists 10 T cell receptor beta chains sequenced from one sample in a study of T-cell reconstitution after alpha-beta-depleted transplantation in children. The library targeted TCRbeta and was prepared with unique molecular identifiers. TCRdb re-derived calls from the PCR reads in MiXCR, one entry per CDR3 protein. This repertoire shows some 390,000 distinct CDR3 sequences, roughly 20% found once; its top ten account for 3.5% to 4%. The sequenced sample was PBMCs from the stem cell graft donor, obtained from the stem cell graft. These receptors came from a human donor who donated a stem cell graft to a child with acute myeloid leukemia.

This clonotype was counted ten times or more. The chain combines TRBV12-3 or TRBV12-4 with TRBJ2-2, with D unresolved. The CDR3 has 12 amino acids. Trimming shortened V by 6 bases and J by 1 base, and 3 bases separated the two germline ends. The CDR3 region is CASSLNTGELFF. For the CDR3, the DNA is TGTGCCAGCAGCTTGAACACCGGGGAGCTGTTTTTT.

This clonotype has a handful of counts. This chain joins TRBV7-9 and TRBJ2-7; TRBD2 matches at 10 bases. Trimming cost V 1 base and J 2 bases; bases outside gene matches: 5. Germline-derived CDR1 and CDR2 are SEHNR and FQNEAQ (reference sequence). This CDR3 comprises 16 residues. The CDR3 sequence is CASSLGPSGSTYEQYF. The CDR3, as DNA: TGTGCCAGCAGCTTAGGTCCTAGCGGGAGCACCTACGAGCAGTACTTC.

This clonotype was detected only a few times. V and J are TRBV12-3 or TRBV12-4 and TRBJ2-1, with 10 positions matching TRBD2. Trimming at V came to 6 bases and at J to 4 bases, leaving 6 bases not matched to a gene. The CDR3 is 15 amino acids. CDR3 protein: CASSLSGRPYNEQFF. The CDR3, as DNA: TGTGCCAGCAGCCTTAGCGGGAGGCCGTACAATGAGCAGTTCTTC.

The rearrangement joins TRBV29-1 to TRBJ2-5, with D perhaps matching TRBD1 (6 bases). CDR3 length: 14 residues. Per the germline V gene, CDR1 is SQVTM and CDR2 is ANQGSEA. V lost 7 bases to trimming and J lost 2 bases, with 17 bases between them. Here the CDR3 DNA reads TGCAGCGGTAACAGGGTGTCGACTCAAGAGACCCAGTACTTC. Its protein is CSGNRVSTQETQYF.

This rearrangement joins TRBV4-1 to TRBJ2-7; 7 bases fit TRBD2. CDR3 length equals 18 residues. The J segment lost 3 bases and the V segment lost 0 bases, leaving 14 bases of the junction unmatched. Germline V gives CDR1 MGHRA, CDR2 YSYEKL. The DNA for the CDR3 is TGCGCCAGCAGCCAAGAGATAGGTTCTGGCGGGGGTTACTACGAGCAGTACTTC. Protein sequence: CASSQEIGSGGGYYEQYF.

The gene calls are TRBV7-9 and TRBJ2-7; 9 positions agree with TRBD2. The germline gives CDR1 SEHNR, CDR2 FQNEAQ (reference sequence). Losses at the gene ends were 3 bases for V and 0 bases for J; bases not matched to a gene: 3. The CDR3 loop spans 15 amino acids. The CDR3 reads CASSLGTSYSYEQYF. The CDR3 DNA reads TGTGCCAGCAGCTTGGGGACTAGCTACTCCTACGAGCAGTACTTC.

The J gene is TRBJ2-1, the V gene TRBV5-1, with D perhaps matching TRBD2 (6 bases). CDR3 size: 18 residues. V was shortened by 4 bases and J by 5 bases, with 25 bases between the two germline ends. Germline assignment: CDR1 SGHRS and CDR2 YFSETQ. Written as DNA, the CDR3 is TGCGCCAGCAGCCCCCAGGAGGGGTTCAGGCTTACTCACAATGAGCAGTTCTTC. This codes for CASSPQEGFRLTHNEQFF.

This clonotype was detected a few times. The rearrangement joins TRBV7-2 to TRBJ2-1; D is unclear. The V and J ends lost 1 base and 1 base respectively, with 5 bases between them. Germline V gene lookup returns CDR1 SGHTA and CDR2 FQGNSA. The CDR3 is 14 amino acids. This CDR3 is CASSLEPSYNEQFF. The DNA for the CDR3 is TGTGCCAGCAGCTTAGAGCCGTCCTACAATGAGCAGTTCTTC.

This chain joins TRBV28 and TRBJ1-1, with 7 bases matching TRBD1. Losses at the gene ends were 8 bases for V and 1 base for J; bases not matched to a gene: 16. CDR1 and CDR2 (germline): MDHEN, SYDVKM. CDR3 length: 17 residues. The CDR3 nucleotides are TGTGCCAGCCCCGCTCCGGGACAGACGGGCGAGAACACTGAAGCTTTCTTT. Translated, it gives CASPAPGQTGENTEAFF. Full variable domain (remainder filled in from reference TRBV28 and TRBJ1-1): DVKVTQSSRYLVKRTGEKVFLECVQDMDHENMFWYRQDPGLGLRLIYFSYDVKMKEKGDIPEGYSVSREKKERFSLILESASTNQTSMYLCASPAPGQTGENTEAFFGQGTRLTVV.

The chain employs TRBV28 and TRBJ1-2; 9 positions match TRBD1. Germline-derived CDR1 and CDR2 are MDHEN and SYDVKM. The CDR3 consists of 18 residues. The junction had 23 bases not matched to a gene; V was cut back by 5 bases and J by 10 bases. Here the CDR3 reads CASSLPDRGKPKDEDYTF. CDR3 DNA sequence: TGTGCCAGCAGTCTACCGGACAGGGGAAAGCCGAAGGACGAGGACTACACCTTC.